These T cell receptor beta chains were read from a single sample in a study of control samples from healthy donors and cancer patients. The data were produced by immunoSEQ multiplex PCR, yet TCRdb's version contains in-frame clones alone and is incomplete. The sample includes about 96,000 clones, over 90% of them seen just once. Sequencing input: blood. Receptors were obtained from a man younger than 30 in good health. CDR3s include the opening cysteine and the closing phenylalanine or tryptophan. D genes are given only for firm matches.

j_call v_call d_call cdr3_nt cdr3_aa
TRBJ2-7 TRBV27 . TGTGCCAGCAGTTTACGAACTTCGGGCTCCTACGAGCAGTACTTC CASSLRTSGSYEQYF
TRBJ2-1 TRBV29-1 . TGCAGCGTTGTCCCTAGCAAGAGGTACAATGAGCAGTTCTTC CSVVPSKRYNEQFF
TRBJ1-5 TRBV6-5 . TGTGCCAGCAGTTACACTCGGGCCCAGCCCCAGCATTTT CASSYTRAQPQHF
TRBJ2-5 TRBV5-1 . TGCGCCAGCAGCTCTAACACGGAGACCCAGTACTTC CASSSNTETQYF
TRBJ1-2 TRBV11-2 . TGTGCCAGCAGCTTTGGGCAGAGCTATGGCTACACCTTC CASSFGQSYGYTF
TRBJ2-3 TRBV5-5 . TGTGCCAGCAGCTTGGAGCCCCATCTGGGCACAGATACGCAGTATTTT CASSLEPHLGTDTQYF
TRBJ1-6 TRBV24-1 . TGTGCCACCATGGGGTGGGTGGGTTCACCCCTCCACTTT CATMGWVGSPLHF
TRBJ2-1 TRBV5-1 . TGCGCCAGCAGCTTGATAGGGAGCTCCTACAATGAGCAGTTCTTC CASSLIGSSYNEQFF
TRBJ2-2 TRBV9 . TGTGCCAGCAGCGGACAAACAGGGTCCGGGGAGCTGTTTTTT CASSGQTGSGELFF
TRBJ2-3 TRBV12-5 TRBD2 TGTGCTAGTGGTTCCGCGCGGGGGAAGGCAGATACGCAGTATTTT CASGSARGKADTQYF
TRBJ1-5 TRBV19 . TGTGCCAGTAGTATAACCCTAACCCCCCAGCATTTT CASSITLTPQHF
TRBJ2-1 TRBV4-1 TRBD2 TGCGCCAGCAGCCAAGATCAGGGGACTAGCGGGAATGAGCAGTTCTTC CASSQDQGTSGNEQFF
TRBJ1-1 TRBV13 . TGTGCCAGCAGCTCCCCTGGGCAGGGACACACTGAAGCTTTCTTT CASSSPGQGHTEAFF
TRBJ2-3 TRBV7-2 . TGTGCCAGCAGCTTGGTGAGCACAGATACGCAGTATTTT CASSLVSTDTQYF
TRBJ1-2 TRBV3-1/TRBV3-2 . TGTGCCAGCAGCCAAGGGCCCACCCGCTATGGCTACACCTTC CASSQGPTRYGYTF
TRBJ1-2 TRBV5-1 TRBD1 TGCGCCAGCAGTCCGGACAGGGGGAACTATGGCTACACCTTC CASSPDRGNYGYTF